This T cell receptor beta chain was identified in a study of blood T cells in healthy people across ages. About this clonotype itself: The antigen is unknown.

A second PCR of 7 to 11 cycles used a sample-barcoded 5' primer and a J-beta primer mix. Each cDNA molecule was tagged by a template-switch adaptor that had 12 random nucleotides. One entry per CDR3 protein, called by TCRdb with MiXCR from the 5' RACE reads. Found here are roughly 1,700,000 distinct CDR3 sequences, approximately 28% of them singletons; the top ten hold 7% to 9%. Study findings and constraints: Naive T cell percentage strongly correlated with TCR beta diversity. For the donors, CMV status was unknown and possibly confounded expanded clonotype changes.

Every donor gave roughly 9.2 milliliters of peripheral blood. The CDR3 sequence is 15 residues long. The V end lost 2 bases, the J end lost 1 base, and 10 bases lay between the germline ends. Germline loops: CDR1 SGHTA, CDR2 FQGNSA. The V call is TRBV7-2, the J call TRBJ2-3, with TRBD2 as a possible D gene (6 bases). Specimen: blood. The receptor's source is a woman aged 25 to 45 in good health. Written as DNA, the CDR3 is TGTGCCAGCAGCTTATATGGCGGGGGCACAGATACGCAGTATTTT. Its translation is CASSLYGGGTDTQYF. Complete variable domain (other parts from reference TRBV7-2 and TRBJ2-3): GAGVSQSPSNKVTEKGKDVELRCDPISGHTALYWYRQSLGQGLEFLIYFQGNSAPDKSGLPSDRFSAERTGGSVSTLTIQRTQQEDSAVYLCASSLYGGGTDTQYFGPGTRLTVL.